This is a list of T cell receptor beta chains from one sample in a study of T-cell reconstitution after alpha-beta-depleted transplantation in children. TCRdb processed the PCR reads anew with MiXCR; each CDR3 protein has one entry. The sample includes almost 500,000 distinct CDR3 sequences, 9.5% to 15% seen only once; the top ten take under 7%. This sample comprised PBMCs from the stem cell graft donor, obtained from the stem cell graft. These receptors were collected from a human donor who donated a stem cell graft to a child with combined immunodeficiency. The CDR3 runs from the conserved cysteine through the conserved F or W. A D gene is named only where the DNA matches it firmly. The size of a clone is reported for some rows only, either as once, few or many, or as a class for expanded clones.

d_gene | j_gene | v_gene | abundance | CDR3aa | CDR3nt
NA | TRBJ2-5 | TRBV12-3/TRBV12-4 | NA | CASSLIRGGQETQYF | TGTGCCAGCAGTTTAATCCGGGGCGGGCAAGAGACCCAGTACTTC
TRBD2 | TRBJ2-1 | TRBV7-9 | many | CASSFGLDGYNEQFF | TGTGCCAGCAGTTTCGGACTAGACGGGTACAATGAGCAGTTCTTC
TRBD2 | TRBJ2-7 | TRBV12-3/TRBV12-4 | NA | CASSFLGASGGALYF | TGTGCCAGCAGTTTCCTCGGGGCTAGCGGGGGGGCCTTGTACTTC
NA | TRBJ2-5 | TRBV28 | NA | CASSLPAAGAAVETQYF | TGTGCCAGCAGTTTACCAGCCGCGGGGGCCGCTGTAGAGACCCAGTACTTC
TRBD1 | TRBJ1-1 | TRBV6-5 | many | CASNRGPEAFF | TGTGCCAGTAACAGGGGCCCTGAAGCTTTCTTT
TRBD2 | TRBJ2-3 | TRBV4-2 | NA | CASSQVRGGYTDTQYF | TGTGCCAGCAGCCAAGTGCGGGGGGGATACACAGATACGCAGTATTTT
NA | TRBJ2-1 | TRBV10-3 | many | CAISELDLNNEQFF | TGTGCCATCAGTGAGTTGGACCTTAACAATGAGCAGTTCTTC
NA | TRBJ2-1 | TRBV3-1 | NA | CASSPPTQGFHEQFF | TGTGCCAGCAGCCCCCCAACGCAGGGTTTCCATGAGCAGTTCTTC
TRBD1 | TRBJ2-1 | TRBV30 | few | CAWTTGTGRNEQFF | TGTGCCTGGACCACCGGGACAGGGCGCAATGAGCAGTTCTTC
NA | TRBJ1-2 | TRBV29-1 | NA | CSVERLLNRDGYTF | TGCAGCGTTGAACGACTCCTAAATCGGGATGGCTACACCTTC
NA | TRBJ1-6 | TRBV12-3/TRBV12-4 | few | CASSWGSPLPPLHF | TGTGCCAGCAGTTGGGGATCTCCGCTTCCCCCCCTCCACTTT
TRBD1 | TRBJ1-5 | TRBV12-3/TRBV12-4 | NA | CASSFGAVDRGDQPQHF | TGTGCCAGCAGTTTTGGGGCAGTCGACAGGGGGGATCAGCCCCAGCATTTT
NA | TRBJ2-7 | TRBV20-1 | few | CSAAQYEQYF | TGCAGTGCTGCTCAGTACGAGCAGTACTTC
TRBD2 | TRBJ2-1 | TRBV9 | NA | CASSGERGNNEQFF | TGTGCCAGCAGCGGTGAGCGGGGGAACAATGAGCAGTTCTTC
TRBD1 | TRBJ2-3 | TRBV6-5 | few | CASSYGDRGRDTQYF | TGTGCCAGCAGTTACGGAGACAGGGGTAGAGATACGCAGTATTTT
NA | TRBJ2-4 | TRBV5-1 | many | CASSPGAVKNIQYF | TGCGCCAGCAGCCCCGGGGCGGTCAAAAACATTCAGTACTTC
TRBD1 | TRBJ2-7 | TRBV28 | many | CASSRIRTGKGEEQYF | TGTGCCAGCAGCAGAATCCGGACAGGGAAAGGCGAAGAGCAGTACTTC
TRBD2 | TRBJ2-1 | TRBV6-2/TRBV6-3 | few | CASSYSMASGYNEQFF | TGTGCCAGCAGTTACTCGATGGCTAGCGGCTACAATGAGCAGTTCTTC
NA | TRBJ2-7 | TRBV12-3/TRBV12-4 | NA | CASSSRAGYYEQYF | TGTGCCAGCAGCTCACGAGCGGGCTACTACGAGCAGTACTTC
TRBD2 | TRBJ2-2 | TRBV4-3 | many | CASSLGLAGDYRTGELFF | TGCGCCAGCAGCCTGGGACTAGCGGGAGATTATCGCACCGGGGAGCTGTTTTTT
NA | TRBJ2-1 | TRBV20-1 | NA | CSARDLIRSQFF | TGCAGTGCTAGAGATTTGATCAGATCCCAGTTCTTC
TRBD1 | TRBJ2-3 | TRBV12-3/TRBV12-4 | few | CASITGTGRTDTQYF | TGTGCCAGCATAACCGGGACAGGGCGCACAGATACGCAGTATTTT
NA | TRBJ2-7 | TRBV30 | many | CAWRQAGRGQYF | TGTGCCTGGAGGCAGGCAGGGCGGGGGCAGTACTTC
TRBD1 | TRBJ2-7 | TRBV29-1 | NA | CSVYRPGGYEQYF | TGCAGCGTCTACCGTCCAGGGGGCTACGAGCAGTACTTC